Listed below are T cell receptor beta chains from one sample, sequenced in a study of patients and donors after allogeneic stem cell transplantation. From the RT-PCR reads, TCRdb called clonotypes with MiXCR, one entry per CDR3 protein. This sample yields some 230,000 distinct CDR3 sequences, of which 13% to 15% are seen a single time; under 14% belongs to the top ten. Sequencing was done on a sample of blood, either unsorted or a sorted T cell fraction (not recorded which). All receptors come from a human donor who was either an allogeneic HSCT recipient or a stem cell or donor lymphocyte infusion donor (not recorded which). It is not recorded whose cells these are; they may come from a transplant donor. The CDR3 runs from the conserved cysteine through the conserved F or W. Fields, in order: V gene, J gene, clone size, CDR3 protein. Not every row has a clone size; where given, it reads once, few, many or a size class.

>TRBV7-9|TRBJ1-3|-
CASSFRSGNTIYF
>TRBV7-2|TRBJ2-3|many
CASSLGLAVSDTQYF
>TRBV27|TRBJ2-3|few
CASSLSLRGTANTQYF
>TRBV12-3/TRBV12-4|TRBJ2-1|few
CASSLTGGTFNEQFF
>TRBV9|TRBJ1-1|-
CASSVAGHDTEAFF
>TRBV7-9|TRBJ2-7|few
CASSLARGHEQYF
>TRBV9|TRBJ2-2|few
CASSAGVTNTGELFF
>TRBV5-5|TRBJ1-1|-
CASSFTDRTTEAFF
>TRBV20-1|TRBJ2-1|few
CSARVRGFNEQFF
>TRBV9|TRBJ2-7|few
CASSVESGGTYEQYF
>TRBV7-2|TRBJ2-3|few
CASTGGADTQYF
>TRBV5-1|TRBJ2-7|-
CASSLRAGGRHEQYF
>TRBV7-9|TRBJ2-3|-
CASSPTLGDTQYF
>TRBV5-1|TRBJ2-5|few
CASSLGTSPRLETQYF
>TRBV29-1|TRBJ1-2|-
CSAVHTEGGYGYTF
>TRBV5-1|TRBJ2-3|few
CASSFGGRSTDTQYF
>TRBV3-1|TRBJ1-1|few
CASSQDRASTEAFF
>TRBV29-1|TRBJ1-1|few
CSVGSTLTTGKSFF
>TRBV6-1|TRBJ1-5|few
CASSEGQGQNQPQHF
>TRBV6-2/TRBV6-3|TRBJ1-5|-
CASRNRDSASGPQHF
>TRBV18|TRBJ1-5|-
CASSPLGQGNQPQHF
>TRBV6-1|TRBJ2-2|many
CASSVTGVGELFF
>TRBV9|TRBJ2-1|-
CASSRRQGPYNEQFF
>TRBV7-9|TRBJ2-1|many
CASSLVRGSYNEQFF
>TRBV18|TRBJ2-6|-
CASSPLDRAGANVLTF
>TRBV25-1|TRBJ2-7|-
CASSQAVEQYF
>TRBV6-1|TRBJ1-1|many
CASNPGQGKSEAFF